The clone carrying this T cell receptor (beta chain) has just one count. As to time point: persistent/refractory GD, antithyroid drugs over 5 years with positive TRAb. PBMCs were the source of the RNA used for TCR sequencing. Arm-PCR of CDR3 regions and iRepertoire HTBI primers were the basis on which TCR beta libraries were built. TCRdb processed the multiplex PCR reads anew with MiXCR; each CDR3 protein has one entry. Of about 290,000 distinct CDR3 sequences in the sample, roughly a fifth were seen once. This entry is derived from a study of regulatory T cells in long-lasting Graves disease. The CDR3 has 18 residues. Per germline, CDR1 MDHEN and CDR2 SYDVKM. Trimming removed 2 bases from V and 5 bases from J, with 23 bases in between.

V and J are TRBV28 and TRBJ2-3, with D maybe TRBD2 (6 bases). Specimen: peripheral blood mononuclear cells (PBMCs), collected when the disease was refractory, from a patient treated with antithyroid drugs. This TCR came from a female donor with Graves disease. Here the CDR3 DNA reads TGTGCCAGCAGTTTACCGCTCGGGAGTACCGCCGGGGGAGATACGCAGTATTTT. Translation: CASSLPLGSTAGGDTQYF.